This T cell receptor beta chain was recorded in a study of CD8 T cells in ankylosing spondylitis. The CDR3 consists of 12 residues. CDR1 and CDR2 from the germline V gene are SGHTA and FQGNSA. The germline V and J ends were trimmed by 0 bases and 4 bases, with 2 bases remaining between them. Making use of molecular barcodes, quantitative 5'-RACE generated TCR beta libraries. MiXCR was run by TCRdb on the 5' RACE reads, yielding one entry per CDR3 protein. The table includes more than 150,000 distinct CDR3 sequences, roughly 18% detected once. This clonotype appeared many times. Source material: blood, either unsorted or a sorted T cell fraction (not recorded which). This clonotype was sampled from a male donor aged 5 to 29 with ankylosing spondylitis or in good health (not recorded which). This chain connects TRBV7-2 to TRBJ2-3; D is unresolved. The CDR3 reads CASSLASDTQYF. CDR3 coding DNA: TGTGCCAGCAGCTTAGCCTCAGATACGCAGTATTTT.